A selection of T cell receptor beta chains follows, all from one sample in a study of blood T cells in healthy people across ages. TCRdb re-analysed the 5' RACE reads in MiXCR, keeping a single row per CDR3 protein. Found here are about 730,000 distinct CDR3 sequences, 43% of them singletons; the top ten hold roughly 19%. Specimen: blood. These receptors were obtained from a woman in her fifties or sixties in good health. Both conserved end residues are part of each CDR3. D genes are given only for firm matches. Clone size is shown for a subset of rows, as once, few, many or a class of expanded clone.

d_gene: NA
j_gene: TRBJ2-3
v_gene: TRBV7-9
abundance: NA
CDR3nt: TGTGCCAGCAGCTCCGGAACGGGAGTTTTCTCTACAGATACGCAGTATTTT
CDR3aa: CASSSGTGVFSTDTQYF

d_gene: TRBD1
j_gene: TRBJ2-5
v_gene: TRBV7-9
abundance: NA
CDR3nt: TGTGCCAGCAGCGAGGGACAGCGGCAAGAGACCCAGTACTTC
CDR3aa: CASSEGQRQETQYF

d_gene: NA
j_gene: TRBJ2-3
v_gene: TRBV4-2
abundance: NA
CDR3nt: TGTGCCAGCAGCCACCGGAAGGACCTTACAGATACGCAGTATTTT
CDR3aa: CASSHRKDLTDTQYF

d_gene: NA
j_gene: TRBJ2-1
v_gene: TRBV7-9
abundance: many
CDR3nt: TGTGCCAGCAGCTTAAGCATAGGGGCGAATGAGCAGTTCTTC
CDR3aa: CASSLSIGANEQFF

d_gene: NA
j_gene: TRBJ2-1
v_gene: TRBV2
abundance: NA
CDR3nt: TGTGCCAGCAGTAGGTCTTACATGAGCTCCTACAATGAGCAGTTCTTC
CDR3aa: CASSRSYMSSYNEQFF

d_gene: NA
j_gene: TRBJ1-4
v_gene: TRBV27
abundance: few
CDR3nt: TGTGCCAGCAGGCAAGGACGTAATAATGAAAAACTGTTTTTT
CDR3aa: CASRQGRNNEKLFF

d_gene: TRBD2
j_gene: TRBJ2-5
v_gene: TRBV24-1
abundance: NA
CDR3nt: TGTGCCACCAGTGGGTTCAAGCGGGGTTCGAGCTCCTACAATGAGCAGTACTTC
CDR3aa: CATSGFKRGSSSYNEQYF

d_gene: NA
j_gene: TRBJ2-5
v_gene: TRBV7-2
abundance: few
CDR3nt: TGTGCCAGCAGCGTAGATTGGTTGGAGACCCAGTACTTC
CDR3aa: CASSVDWLETQYF

d_gene: NA
j_gene: TRBJ1-3
v_gene: TRBV7-2
abundance: NA
CDR3nt: TGTGCCAGCACCACTGGGGGTATAGGAAACACCATATATTTT
CDR3aa: CASTTGGIGNTIYF

d_gene: NA
j_gene: TRBJ1-1
v_gene: TRBV29-1
abundance: NA
CDR3nt: TGCAGCGTTGGAGGAAAAGTCGGAGAGACTGAAGCTTTCTTT
CDR3aa: CSVGGKVGETEAFF

d_gene: NA
j_gene: TRBJ2-4
v_gene: TRBV7-2
abundance: many
CDR3nt: TGTGCCAGCAGCACACAGGGTTACATTCAGTACTTC
CDR3aa: CASSTQGYIQYF

d_gene: NA
j_gene: TRBJ1-5
v_gene: TRBV27
abundance: NA
CDR3nt: TGTGCCAGCCGGGGGGGTCATAGCAATCAGCCCCAGCATTTT
CDR3aa: CASRGGHSNQPQHF

d_gene: TRBD1
j_gene: TRBJ2-4
v_gene: TRBV9
abundance: NA
CDR3nt: TGTGCCAGCAAACGCGGGACAGGGGCCTACAATGAGCCGTACTTC
CDR3aa: CASKRGTGAYNEPYF

d_gene: TRBD2
j_gene: TRBJ2-7
v_gene: TRBV7-9
abundance: few
CDR3nt: TGTGCCAGCAGCTCGGGGACTAGTCTCTCCTACGAGCAGTACTTC
CDR3aa: CASSSGTSLSYEQYF

d_gene: NA
j_gene: TRBJ2-5
v_gene: TRBV20-1
abundance: NA
CDR3nt: TGCAGTGCTAGAAAGCACACCAACCAAGAGACCCAGTACTTC
CDR3aa: CSARKHTNQETQYF

d_gene: NA
j_gene: TRBJ1-2
v_gene: TRBV7-2
abundance: many
CDR3nt: TGTGCCAGCAGCTGGGCAGATTATGGCTACACCTTC
CDR3aa: CASSWADYGYTF

d_gene: NA
j_gene: TRBJ1-2
v_gene: TRBV20-1
abundance: few
CDR3nt: TGCAGTGCTAGAGGCGACACGTATGGCTACACCTTC
CDR3aa: CSARGDTYGYTF

d_gene: TRBD2
j_gene: TRBJ2-7
v_gene: TRBV3-1
abundance: NA
CDR3nt: TGTGCCAGCAGCCAAGGAACGGGACTAAGTTTGGGGGAGCAGTACTTC
CDR3aa: CASSQGTGLSLGEQYF

d_gene: TRBD1
j_gene: TRBJ1-1
v_gene: TRBV11-3
abundance: NA
CDR3nt: TGTGCCAGCGGACAGGGGGCGAACATTGAAGCTTTCTTT
CDR3aa: CASGQGANIEAFF

d_gene: NA
j_gene: TRBJ2-5
v_gene: TRBV20-1
abundance: NA
CDR3nt: TGCAGTGCTAGATTGGCCAATCGTTGGCAGTACTTC
CDR3aa: CSARLANRWQYF

d_gene: NA
j_gene: TRBJ2-1
v_gene: TRBV5-1
abundance: few
CDR3nt: TGCGCCAGCAGCTTGCAAGACGGGAATGAGCAGTTCTTC
CDR3aa: CASSLQDGNEQFF

d_gene: NA
j_gene: TRBJ1-5
v_gene: TRBV6-6
abundance: NA
CDR3nt: TGTGCCAGCAGTGTCGGGGGCTATCAGCCCCAGCATTTT
CDR3aa: CASSVGGYQPQHF

d_gene: NA
j_gene: TRBJ2-7
v_gene: TRBV7-2
abundance: NA
CDR3nt: TGTGCCAGCAGCGGATGGTGGGGGGACTACGAGCAGTACTTC
CDR3aa: CASSGWWGDYEQYF

d_gene: NA
j_gene: TRBJ1-1
v_gene: TRBV20-1
abundance: few
CDR3nt: TGCAGTGCTAAAGACTCTGATGGGAGGGAATACACTGAAGCTTTCTTT
CDR3aa: CSAKDSDGREYTEAFF

d_gene: NA
j_gene: TRBJ2-7
v_gene: TRBV3-1
abundance: NA
CDR3nt: TGTGCCAGCAGCCAAGGGCAGATCCCCTACGAGCAGTACTTC
CDR3aa: CASSQGQIPYEQYF

d_gene: NA
j_gene: TRBJ2-7
v_gene: TRBV27
abundance: NA
CDR3nt: TGTGCCAGCAGTCCTACGTTCTACTACGAGCAGTACTTC
CDR3aa: CASSPTFYYEQYF

d_gene: NA
j_gene: TRBJ2-5
v_gene: TRBV4-2
abundance: many
CDR3nt: TGTGCCAGCAGGGCCGGGACCACAAACCCCCAAGAGACCCAGTACTTC
CDR3aa: CASRAGTTNPQETQYF

d_gene: TRBD2
j_gene: TRBJ2-2
v_gene: TRBV9
abundance: NA
CDR3nt: TGTGCCAGCAGCGTAGGACTAGCGGACGGGGAGCTGTTTTTT
CDR3aa: CASSVGLADGELFF

d_gene: NA
j_gene: TRBJ2-4
v_gene: TRBV20-1
abundance: NA
CDR3nt: TGCAGTGCTAGAGATGGTGGGACTAAAAACATTCAGTACTTC
CDR3aa: CSARDGGTKNIQYF

d_gene: TRBD2
j_gene: TRBJ2-7
v_gene: TRBV11-2
abundance: NA
CDR3nt: TGTGCCAGCAGCTTTTTAACTAGCGGGGCCAATGAGCAGTACTTC
CDR3aa: CASSFLTSGANEQYF

d_gene: NA
j_gene: TRBJ2-1
v_gene: TRBV5-1
abundance: few
CDR3nt: TGCGCCAGCAGCTCAGACAGGCACCTTGAGCAGTTCTTC
CDR3aa: CASSSDRHLEQFF

d_gene: NA
j_gene: TRBJ2-1
v_gene: TRBV6-1
abundance: NA
CDR3nt: TGTGCCAATTCTCGACTTCACAATGAGCAGTTCTTC
CDR3aa: CANSRLHNEQFF

d_gene: TRBD2
j_gene: TRBJ2-1
v_gene: TRBV20-1
abundance: NA
CDR3nt: TGCAGTGCTAGAGATCCAGATGGCGGGGGACAGCAGTTCTTC
CDR3aa: CSARDPDGGGQQFF

d_gene: NA
j_gene: TRBJ2-3
v_gene: TRBV20-1
abundance: NA
CDR3nt: TGCAGTGCTAGAGTTGGCGGGGCGGGGACAGATACGCAGTATTTT
CDR3aa: CSARVGGAGTDTQYF

d_gene: TRBD2
j_gene: TRBJ2-1
v_gene: TRBV7-9
abundance: NA
CDR3nt: TGTGCCAGCAGGTTACTAGCGGGAACCTACAATGAGCAGTTCTTC
CDR3aa: CASRLLAGTYNEQFF

d_gene: NA
j_gene: TRBJ1-1
v_gene: TRBV10-3
abundance: few
CDR3nt: TGTGCCACCGGGACGGTGAACACTGAAGCTTTCTTT
CDR3aa: CATGTVNTEAFF

d_gene: NA
j_gene: TRBJ1-4
v_gene: TRBV20-1
abundance: NA
CDR3nt: TGCAGTGCCGGGGTGGGAGGACGTGAAAAACTGTTTTTT
CDR3aa: CSAGVGGREKLFF

d_gene: NA
j_gene: TRBJ2-7
v_gene: TRBV2
abundance: NA
CDR3nt: TGTGCCAGCAGTGTTCGGGGGGCTATGGACGAGCAGTACTTC
CDR3aa: CASSVRGAMDEQYF

d_gene: NA
j_gene: TRBJ2-5
v_gene: TRBV6-5
abundance: NA
CDR3nt: TGTGCCAGCAGTTATTATCCAGGGTCCGCCGGGGGGACCCAGTACTTC
CDR3aa: CASSYYPGSAGGTQYF

d_gene: NA
j_gene: TRBJ2-3
v_gene: TRBV11-2
abundance: NA
CDR3nt: TGTGCCAGCAGCTTTCAAGCGGCAGATACGCAGTATTTT
CDR3aa: CASSFQAADTQYF

d_gene: NA
j_gene: TRBJ2-1
v_gene: TRBV7-2
abundance: NA
CDR3nt: TGTGCCAGCAGCCTCACCGGCAACAAGGTGTACAATGAGCAGTTCTTC
CDR3aa: CASSLTGNKVYNEQFF

d_gene: NA
j_gene: TRBJ2-1
v_gene: TRBV27
abundance: few
CDR3nt: TGTGCCAGCGCACGAGAGACCTCCTACAATGAGCAGTTCTTC
CDR3aa: CASARETSYNEQFF

d_gene: TRBD2
j_gene: TRBJ2-1
v_gene: TRBV5-1
abundance: NA
CDR3nt: TGCGCCAGCAGCTTGGAACTAGCGGGAGGCAATGAGCAGTTCTTC
CDR3aa: CASSLELAGGNEQFF

d_gene: NA
j_gene: TRBJ1-1
v_gene: TRBV20-1
abundance: few
CDR3nt: TGCAGTGCTAGAGATTACGAGAATGAAGCTTTCTTT
CDR3aa: CSARDYENEAFF

d_gene: NA
j_gene: TRBJ1-2
v_gene: TRBV7-2
abundance: NA
CDR3nt: TGTGCCAGCAGCTTAGCAGCGGTAGGCCTACCAGGGGGCTACACCTTC
CDR3aa: CASSLAAVGLPGGYTF

d_gene: TRBD2
j_gene: TRBJ2-7
v_gene: TRBV28
abundance: NA
CDR3nt: TGTGCCAGCAGGAAGGGACTAGCGGGAGTGGCCTACGAGCAGTACTTC
CDR3aa: CASRKGLAGVAYEQYF

d_gene: NA
j_gene: TRBJ2-1
v_gene: TRBV9
abundance: NA
CDR3nt: TGTGCCAGCAGCATGACAAGTTACAATGAGCAGTTCTTC
CDR3aa: CASSMTSYNEQFF

d_gene: TRBD1
j_gene: TRBJ2-7
v_gene: TRBV7-2
abundance: NA
CDR3nt: TGTGCCTGCAGCTTTGGACAGGGCGGGACCTACGAGCAGTACTTC
CDR3aa: CACSFGQGGTYEQYF

d_gene: TRBD1
j_gene: TRBJ1-2
v_gene: TRBV29-1
abundance: NA
CDR3nt: TGCAGCGTTCATTCAGGGGGCGTTGGCTACACCTTC
CDR3aa: CSVHSGGVGYTF

d_gene: NA
j_gene: TRBJ2-1
v_gene: TRBV20-1
abundance: few
CDR3nt: TGCAGTGCGGAAGAGAGGTGGGATGAGCAGTTCTTC
CDR3aa: CSAEERWDEQFF

d_gene: TRBD2
j_gene: TRBJ2-1
v_gene: TRBV7-2
abundance: NA
CDR3nt: TGTGCCAGCAGCTTAGAAGCGGGGGGGTATGAGCAGTTCTTC
CDR3aa: CASSLEAGGYEQFF

d_gene: TRBD1
j_gene: TRBJ1-1
v_gene: TRBV4-2
abundance: NA
CDR3nt: TGTGCCAGCAGCCCCGGGACAGGGGGAGTGAACACTGAAGCTTTCTTT
CDR3aa: CASSPGTGGVNTEAFF

d_gene: TRBD1
j_gene: TRBJ1-5
v_gene: TRBV27
abundance: once
CDR3nt: TGTGCCAGCAGTCCTTCGACAGGGTCCCGTCAGCCCCAGCATTTT
CDR3aa: CASSPSTGSRQPQHF

d_gene: NA
j_gene: TRBJ1-2
v_gene: TRBV20-1
abundance: few
CDR3nt: TGCAGTGCTAGGGCTACTAACTATGGCTACACCTTC
CDR3aa: CSARATNYGYTF

d_gene: TRBD1
j_gene: TRBJ2-4
v_gene: TRBV2
abundance: few
CDR3nt: TGTGCCAGCACGGGACAGGGGGCCGTAAACATTCAGTACTTC
CDR3aa: CASTGQGAVNIQYF

d_gene: NA
j_gene: TRBJ1-3
v_gene: TRBV6-2/TRBV6-3
abundance: NA
CDR3nt: TGTGCCAGCAGTTACGGAGGAAACACCATATATTTT
CDR3aa: CASSYGGNTIYF

d_gene: NA
j_gene: TRBJ2-5
v_gene: TRBV9
abundance: NA
CDR3nt: TGTGCCAGCGGTCTCAGCGGGTCTAAGGAGGGAGAGACCCAGTACTTC
CDR3aa: CASGLSGSKEGETQYF